This passage covers 31 T cell receptor beta chains from one sample sequenced in a study of blood T cell repertoires in COVID-19. Only in-frame clones appear in the TCRdb table, and some are missing; sequencing was by immunoSEQ multiplex PCR. The data contain about 220,000 clones, roughly 82% of them seen just once; the ten biggest clones take up 4.7%. The sequencing sample was made of peripheral blood. Receptors were obtained from a woman between 65 and 79 years old with acute or convalescent COVID-19.

The chain joins TRBV5-4 to TRBJ1-2; D gene uncertain. The V gene's germline CDR1 is SGHNT and CDR2 YYREEE (reference sequence). V was cut by 2 bases and J by 8 bases, with 10 bases left in between. The CDR3 sequence is 12 residues long. CDR3 sequence (DNA): TGTGCCAGCAGCTTTTTCGCGGGAGGCTACACCTTC. Translating it yields CASSFFAGGYTF. The full variable domain, with the rest looked up from reference TRBV5-4 and TRBJ1-2, is ETGVTQSPTHLIKTRGQQVTLRCSSQSGHNTVSWYQQALGQGPQFIFQYYREEENGRGNFPPRFSGLQFPNYSSELNVNALELDDSALYLCASSFFAGGYTFGSGTRLTVV.

The chain recombines TRBV10-2 with TRBJ2-1; D unresolved. CDR1 and CDR2 from the germline V gene are WSHSY and SAAADI. This CDR3 contains 14 residues. With 4 bases removed from V and 4 bases from J, the gap between germline ends came to 11 bases. CDR3 coding DNA: TGCGCCAGCAGTGGAGGCAGAGGTTACAATGAGCAGTTCTTC. Translation gives CASSGGRGYNEQFF.

V usage is TRBV15 and J usage is TRBJ2-5, with TRBD2 as a possible D gene (5 bases). V shed 6 bases and J shed 4 bases, with 12 bases lying between them. This CDR3 has 13 residues. Germline CDR1 and CDR2: LNHNV and YYDKDF (reference sequence). For the CDR3, the DNA is TGTGCCACCAGTGTTCCGGGGAGAGAGACCCAGTACTTC. The encoded protein is CATSVPGRETQYF.

The chain recombines TRBV4-1 with TRBJ1-5; 9 nucleotides line up with TRBD1. Losses at the gene ends were 0 bases for V and 6 bases for J; bases not matched to a gene: 6. The germline gives CDR1 MGHRA, CDR2 YSYEKL. The CDR3 loop spans 16 amino acids. The CDR3 spells CASSQDWTGETQPQHF. The CDR3 DNA sequence: TGCGCCAGCAGCCAAGATTGGACAGGGGAGACTCAGCCCCAGCATTTT.

The chain has TRBV10-1 and TRBJ1-5; 7 nucleotides match TRBD1. The CDR3 has 18 amino acids. J lost 2 bases, V lost 2 bases, and 12 bases had no gene match. Germline-derived CDR1 and CDR2 are WNHNN and SYGVQD (reference sequence). As DNA, the CDR3 is TGCGCCAGCAGTGAGCTAACAGGGGACGTATCGGGCAATCAGCCCCAGCATTTT. It encodes CASSELTGDVSGNQPQHF.

The sample holds a few counts of this clone. The chain employs TRBV19 and TRBJ1-1; 8 nucleotides agree with TRBD1. Looked up from germline, CDR1 is LNHDA and CDR2 is SQIVND (reference sequence). V shed 5 bases, J shed 6 bases, and the junction held 5 bases outside the gene matches. The CDR3 is 13 residues long. The chain's CDR3 is CASSLEQGAEAFF. The CDR3 DNA is TGTGCCAGTAGTCTTGAACAGGGGGCTGAAGCTTTCTTT.

In this sample, this clone turned up many times. This chain links TRBV3-1 (or the pseudogene TRBV3-2) with TRBJ1-1; 11 bases map to TRBD1. The germline V gene encodes CDR1 LGHDT and CDR2 YNNKEL (reference sequence). The CDR3 loop spans 16 amino acids. V lost 3 bases, J lost 9 bases, and 12 bases stayed unmatched. For the CDR3, the DNA is TGTGCCAGCAGCCAGGTTGGACAGGGGGCGGCAGTGAAAGCTTTCTTT. It codes for CASSQVGQGAAVKAFF.

The V and J genes are TRBV24-1 and TRBJ1-4; no clear D gene. The germline CDR1 and CDR2 sequences are KGHDR and SFDVKD. V was cut by 9 bases and J by 7 bases, with 14 bases left in between. The CDR3 extends over 13 amino acids. DNA of the CDR3: TGTGCCACCCGCGGAGGAGGCGGTGAAAAACTGTTTTTT. It encodes CATRGGGGEKLFF.

J is TRBJ2-7 and V is TRBV7-8; 7 positions agree with TRBD2. Losses at the gene ends were 3 bases for V and 3 bases for J; bases not matched to a gene: 5. This CDR3 region has 14 residues. The germline V gene encodes CDR1 SGHVS and CDR2 FQNEAQ. The CDR3 coding sequence is TGTGCCAGCAGCTTTAAAGCGGGGAGCTACGAGCAGTACTTC. Its protein product is CASSFKAGSYEQYF. The whole variable domain, remainder taken from reference TRBV7-8 and TRBJ2-7, is GAGVSQSPRYKVAKRGQDVALRCDPISGHVSLFWYQQALGQGPEFLTYFQNEAQLDKSGLPSDRFFAERPEGSVSTLKIQRTQQEDSAVYLCASSFKAGSYEQYFGPGTRLTVT.

This chain connects TRBV5-5 to TRBJ2-3; 7 bases match TRBD2. CDR3 length: 15 amino acids. Unmatched junction bases numbered 8, after V lost 1 base and J lost 6 bases. CDR1 and CDR2 from the germline V gene are SGHKS and YYEKEE (reference sequence). The CDR3 spells CASSLNPRGGDTQYF. In nucleotides, the CDR3 is TGTGCCAGCAGCTTGAACCCCCGGGGAGGGGATACGCAGTATTTT.

The CDR3 DNA sequence: TGTGCCAGTAGTATACTCGGGGTAGCTCGAGAGACCCAGTACTTC. Translating gives CASSILGVARETQYF. This chain links TRBV19 with TRBJ2-5; D may be TRBD2 (5 bases). The length of the CDR3 is 15 residues. V gave up 2 bases and J gave up 4 bases, with 14 bases separating them. Germline CDR1 and CDR2: LNHDA and SQIVND (reference sequence).

The chain has TRBV27 and TRBJ2-2; 8 positions match TRBD1. J lost 2 bases, V lost 7 bases, and 6 bases had no gene match. The CDR3 has 15 residues. The germline gives CDR1 MNHEY, CDR2 SMNVEV (reference sequence). The CDR3 protein is CASTNGQGNTGELFF. CDR3 sequence (DNA): TGTGCCAGCACTAATGGACAGGGAAACACCGGGGAGCTGTTTTTT.

This rearrangement joins TRBV18 to TRBJ1-2, with D uncertain. Per the germline V gene, CDR1 is KGHSH and CDR2 is LQKENI. The CDR3 spans 13 residues. V was cut by 3 bases and J by 5 bases, with 10 bases left in between. CDR3 amino acids: CASSPTEEYGYTF. DNA for the CDR3: TGTGCCAGCTCACCCACAGAAGAGTATGGCTACACCTTC.

This clone was detected a few times. CDR3 nucleotide sequence: TGTGCCAGCAGCTTGGCCATGAGGGATGGAAATGGCTACACCTTC. It translates to CASSLAMRDGNGYTF. This rearrangement joins TRBV5-4 to TRBJ1-2; D ambiguous. Trimming took off 0 bases at V and 6 bases at J, with 15 bases between the two ends. The CDR3 spans 15 residues. From germline, CDR1 is SGHNT and CDR2 YYREEE (reference sequence). The complete variable domain, with remaining parts taken from reference TRBV5-4 and TRBJ1-2, reads ETGVTQSPTHLIKTRGQQVTLRCSSQSGHNTVSWYQQALGQGPQFIFQYYREEENGRGNFPPRFSGLQFPNYSSELNVNALELDDSALYLCASSLAMRDGNGYTFGSGTRLTVV.

The J gene is TRBJ1-2, the V gene TRBV4-2, with D perhaps TRBD1 (6 bases). The CDR3 is made up of 16 amino acids. V was pared by 1 base and J by 5 bases, with 17 bases between. Germline CDR1 and CDR2: LGHNA and YNFKEQ. Here the CDR3 reads CASSQVQGGGSYGYTF. Written as DNA, the CDR3 is TGTGCCAGCAGCCAAGTTCAAGGGGGGGGCTCTTATGGCTACACCTTC.

This clone was recorded a few times. CDR3 loop: CSASPAIDRGGDGYTF. The CDR3 coding sequence is TGCAGTGCTAGTCCCGCCATAGACAGGGGTGGCGATGGCTACACCTTC. V is TRBV20-1 and J is TRBJ1-2; TRBD1 aligns across 8 bases. This CDR3 is built from 16 residues. The V segment lost 3 bases and the J segment 6 bases; nucleotides outside the gene matches: 15. Germline V CDR1 and CDR2: DFQATT, SNEGSKA (reference sequence).

About this clone: Relative to the germline gene, one junction end is altered; a read error may explain this. The genes are TRBV6-5 and TRBJ2-3, with D possibly matching TRBD2 (5 bases). This CDR3 spans 14 amino acids. Germline CDR1 is MNHEY and CDR2 is SVGAGI. The CDR3 is CASKNGVSTDTQYF. In DNA, the CDR3 is TGTGCAAGCAAGAACGGGGTGAGCACAGATACGCAGTATTTT.

With regard to this clone: The junction shows a germline mismatch at one end, possibly a read error. This rearrangement joins TRBV5-1 to TRBJ1-4, with a possible D match to TRBD1 (5 bases). The CDR3 sequence is 14 residues long. Germline V gives CDR1 SGHRS, CDR2 YFSETQ. CDR3 sequence reads: CASCLEGQGEKLFF. CDR3 sequence (DNA): TGCGCCAGCTGCTTGGAGGGGCAGGGTGAAAAACTGTTTTTT.

V gene TRBV6-5 combines with J gene TRBJ1-2; D is unresolved. In germline, CDR1 is MNHEY, CDR2 SVGAGI. This CDR3 region has 15 residues. V was clipped by 6 bases and J by 3 bases, with 17 bases between them. CDR3 in amino acids: CASSPGGRRDYGYTF. The CDR3 nucleotides read TGTGCCAGCAGCCCGGGCGGCAGGAGGGACTATGGCTACACCTTC.

This clone was picked up a small number of times. The V and J genes are TRBV6-5 and TRBJ1-2; TRBD1 agrees at 8 bases. Germline-derived CDR1 and CDR2 are MNHEY and SVGAGI. The CDR3 has 14 residues. The V segment lost 2 bases and the J segment 7 bases; nucleotides outside the gene matches: 6. The CDR3 reads CASSYTYQGAGYTF. CDR3 DNA: TGTGCCAGCAGTTACACCTATCAGGGGGCTGGCTACACCTTC.

The CDR3 loop is CASSLSSQGAFRGYTF. CDR3 nucleotide sequence: TGTGCCAGCAGTTTATCGTCTCAGGGGGCGTTTAGGGGCTACACCTTC. J is TRBJ1-2 and V is TRBV27; 8 bases line up with TRBD1. Per germline, CDR1 MNHEY and CDR2 SMNVEV (reference sequence). With V trimmed by 0 bases and J by 8 bases, 11 bases remained unmatched. The CDR3 totals 16 residues.

This chain uses TRBV30 with TRBJ1-5; D is perhaps TRBD1 (6 bases). Trimming took 1 base from V and 7 from J, leaving 11 bases between them. Germline V gene lookup returns CDR1 GTSNPN and CDR2 SVGIG (reference sequence). This CDR3 region has 13 residues. The CDR3 bases are TGTGCCTGGAGTGCTCAGGGGAACCAGCCCCAGCATTTT. It encodes CAWSAQGNQPQHF. Full variable domain (rest looked up from reference TRBV30 and TRBJ1-5): SQTIHQWPATLVQPVGSPLSLECTVEGTSNPNLYWYRQAAGRGLQLLFYSVGIGQISSEVPQNLSASRPQDRQFILSSKKLLLSDSGFYLCAWSAQGNQPQHFGDGTRLSIL.

The rearrangement links TRBV25-1 to TRBJ1-5; 7 positions match TRBD1. V was clipped by 4 bases and J by 4 bases; unmatched bases: 4. The length of the CDR3 is 14 residues. From germline, CDR1 is MGHDK and CDR2 SYGVNS. CDR3 protein: CASSGGQFNQPQHF. DNA for the CDR3: TGTGCCAGCAGTGGGGGACAGTTTAATCAGCCCCAGCATTTT.

The chain couples TRBV2 to TRBJ2-3; TRBD2 aligns across 10 bases. Per the germline V gene, CDR1 is SNHLY and CDR2 is FYNNEI. Losses at the gene ends were 6 bases for V and 1 base for J; bases not matched to a gene: 1. The CDR3 consists of 14 residues. In nucleotides, the CDR3 is TGTGCCAGCAGCAGCGGGGGGGGCACAGATACGCAGTATTTT. It encodes CASSSGGGTDTQYF. The full variable domain, rest sourced from reference TRBV2 and TRBJ2-3, is EPEVTQTPSHQVTQMGQEVILRCVPISNHLYFYWYRQILGQKVEFLVSFYNNEISEKSEIFDDQFSVERPDGSNFTLKIRSTKLEDSAMYFCASSSGGGTDTQYFGPGTRLTVL.

The rearrangement uses TRBV2 and TRBJ2-1; 9 bases fit TRBD2. CDR1 is SNHLY and CDR2 is FYNNEI in the germline V gene. The CDR3 covers 15 residues. Trimming removed 1 base from V and 7 bases from J; junction bases left unmatched: 5. CDR3 sequence: CASSEVLAGQNEQFF. DNA for the CDR3: TGTGCCAGCAGTGAAGTCCTAGCGGGGCAAAATGAGCAGTTCTTC.

The V call is TRBV15, the J call TRBJ1-5; 7 positions agree with TRBD1. V lost 0 bases to trimming and J lost 1 base; unmatched junction nucleotides: 3. CDR1 is LNHNV and CDR2 is YYDKDF in the germline V gene (reference sequence). The CDR3 loop spans 16 amino acids. CDR3 residues: CATSRDRQGSNQPQHF. The CDR3 bases are TGTGCCACCAGCAGAGATAGACAGGGAAGCAATCAGCCCCAGCATTTT.

J is TRBJ2-3 and V is TRBV7-2, with a tentative D call TRBD2 (5 bases). The germline V gene has CDR1 SGHTA and CDR2 FQGNSA. CDR3 size: 15 residues. Trimming removed 5 bases at V and 2 bases at J, with 14 bases between. DNA for the CDR3: TGTGCCAGCAGCCCTCGACTACGCCCCACAGATACGCAGTATTTT. Translation gives CASSPRLRPTDTQYF.

The sample holds one count of this clone. The V gene is TRBV19, the J gene TRBJ1-1; D is undetermined. Germline loops: CDR1 LNHDA, CDR2 SQIVND (reference sequence). The V gene lost 5 bases and the J gene lost 3 bases, with 16 bases spanning the gap. The CDR3 spans 15 residues. In nucleotides, the CDR3 is TGTGCCAGTAGTGATGATGGGAGGAGTTACACTGAAGCTTTCTTT. Its protein product is CASSDDGRSYTEAFF.

V gene TRBV18 combines with J gene TRBJ1-4; the D gene is possibly TRBD1 (6 bases). The CDR3 extends over 15 amino acids. Germline lookup yields CDR1 KGHSH and CDR2 LQKENI. The V gene lost 2 bases and the J gene lost 7 bases, with 14 bases spanning the gap. Here the CDR3 reads CASSPLDSSIEKLFF. The CDR3 nucleotides are TGTGCCAGCTCACCATTGGACAGCTCTATTGAAAAACTGTTTTTT.

The chain has TRBV6-5 and TRBJ1-6, with D possibly matching TRBD1 (5 bases). The CDR3 is made up of 16 amino acids. V was shortened by 2 bases and J by 9 bases, with 17 bases between the two germline ends. Germline V lookup: CDR1 MNHEY, CDR2 SVGAGI. The CDR3 here is CASSYPPRVVASPLHF. For the CDR3, the DNA is TGTGCCAGCAGTTACCCCCCCAGGGTGGTGGCTTCACCCCTCCACTTT.

J is TRBJ2-1 and V is TRBV27, with TRBD2 matching over 13 bases. V was pared by 4 bases and J by 5 bases, with 8 bases of the junction left unmatched. The CDR3 runs to 17 residues. Germline CDR1 and CDR2: MNHEY and SMNVEV (reference sequence). This CDR3 is CASSSYLGLAGNNEQFF. The CDR3 DNA reads TGTGCCAGCAGTTCCTATCTGGGACTAGCGGGGAACAATGAGCAGTTCTTC.